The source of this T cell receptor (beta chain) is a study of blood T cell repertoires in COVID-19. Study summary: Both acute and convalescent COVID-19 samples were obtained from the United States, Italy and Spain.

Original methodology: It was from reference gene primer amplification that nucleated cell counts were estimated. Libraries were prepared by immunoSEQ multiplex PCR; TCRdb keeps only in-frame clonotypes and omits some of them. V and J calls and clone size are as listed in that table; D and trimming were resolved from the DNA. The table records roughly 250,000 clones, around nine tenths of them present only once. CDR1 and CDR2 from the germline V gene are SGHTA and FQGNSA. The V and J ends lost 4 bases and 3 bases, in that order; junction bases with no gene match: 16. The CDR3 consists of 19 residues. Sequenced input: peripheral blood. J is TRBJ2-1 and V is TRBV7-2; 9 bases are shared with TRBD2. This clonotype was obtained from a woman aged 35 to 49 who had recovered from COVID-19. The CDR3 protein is CASSSMGGAGGNGYNEQFF. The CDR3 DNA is TGTGCCAGCAGCTCGATGGGCGGAGCGGGAGGAAACGGCTACAATGAGCAGTTCTTC.